This passage covers 2 T cell receptor beta chains from one sample sequenced in a study of blood T cell repertoires in COVID-19. The protocol was immunoSEQ multiplex PCR, while the TCRdb copy is restricted to in-frame clones and leaves out a portion. The sample consists of about 380,000 clones, roughly 87% of them appearing once. Sequenced material: PBMCs or T cells enriched from blood (not recorded which). The receptors originated from a woman aged 25 to 39 who had recovered from COVID-19.

This chain connects TRBV4-2 to TRBJ2-5, with D unresolved. The germline V gene has CDR1 LGHNA and CDR2 YNFKEQ. The CDR3 contains 13 residues. Trimming left V 0 bases short and J 5 bases short, with 7 bases between. CDR3 residues: CASSQDPRETQYF. In nucleotides, the CDR3 is TGTGCCAGCAGCCAAGATCCCAGGGAGACCCAGTACTTC.

The chain has TRBV3-1 (or the pseudogene TRBV3-2) and TRBJ2-1, with 7 bases matching TRBD2. There are 15 residues in the CDR3. J lost 0 bases, V lost 3 bases, and 2 bases had no gene match. Germline V gene lookup returns CDR1 LGHDT and CDR2 YNNKEL (reference sequence). The CDR3 spells CASSHAGASYNEQFF. CDR3 nucleotides: TGTGCCAGCAGCCATGCGGGAGCCTCCTACAATGAGCAGTTCTTC.